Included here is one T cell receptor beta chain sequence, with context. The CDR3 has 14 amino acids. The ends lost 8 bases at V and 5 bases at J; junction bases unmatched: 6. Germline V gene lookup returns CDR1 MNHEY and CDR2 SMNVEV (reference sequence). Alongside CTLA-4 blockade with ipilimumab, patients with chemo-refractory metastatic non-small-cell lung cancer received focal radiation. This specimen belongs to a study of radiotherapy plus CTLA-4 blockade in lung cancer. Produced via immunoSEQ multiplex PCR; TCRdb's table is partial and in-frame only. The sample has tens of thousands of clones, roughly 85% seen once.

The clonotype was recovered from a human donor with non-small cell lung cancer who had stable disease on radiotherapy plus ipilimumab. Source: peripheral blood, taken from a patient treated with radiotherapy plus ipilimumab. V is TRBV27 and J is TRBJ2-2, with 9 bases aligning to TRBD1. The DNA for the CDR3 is TGTGCCAGCCGTGGACAGGGGTTGACCGGGGAGCTGTTTTTT. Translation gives CASRGQGLTGELFF.